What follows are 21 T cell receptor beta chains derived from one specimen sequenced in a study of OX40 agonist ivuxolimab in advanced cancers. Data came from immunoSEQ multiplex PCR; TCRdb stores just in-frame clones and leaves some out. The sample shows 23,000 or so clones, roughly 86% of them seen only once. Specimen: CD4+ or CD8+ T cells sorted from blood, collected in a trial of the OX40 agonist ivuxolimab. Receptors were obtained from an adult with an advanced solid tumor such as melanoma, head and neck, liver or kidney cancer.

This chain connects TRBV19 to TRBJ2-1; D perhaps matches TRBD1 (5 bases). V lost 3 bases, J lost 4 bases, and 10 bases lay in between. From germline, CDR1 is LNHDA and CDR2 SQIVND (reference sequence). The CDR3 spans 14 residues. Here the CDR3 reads CASSIQGEYNEQFF. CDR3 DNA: TGTGCCAGTAGTATTCAAGGGGAATACAATGAGCAGTTCTTC.

This chain's CDR3 is CASSARGRLSTDTQYF. The CDR3 nucleotides read TGTGCCAGCAGCGCCCGGGGCAGGCTAAGCACAGATACGCAGTATTTT. V usage is TRBV9 and J usage is TRBJ2-3; D might be TRBD1 or TRBD2, each matching 5 bases. The CDR3 has 16 amino acids. V dropped 3 bases and J dropped 0 bases, with 14 bases sitting between them. Germline V gene lookup returns CDR1 SGDLS and CDR2 YYNGEE.

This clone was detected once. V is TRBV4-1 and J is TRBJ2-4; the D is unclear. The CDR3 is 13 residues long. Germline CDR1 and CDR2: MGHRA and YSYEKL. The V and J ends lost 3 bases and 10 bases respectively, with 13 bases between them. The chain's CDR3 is CASSQGSQEIQYF. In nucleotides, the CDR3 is TGCGCCAGCAGCCAGGGAAGTCAAGAAATTCAGTACTTC.

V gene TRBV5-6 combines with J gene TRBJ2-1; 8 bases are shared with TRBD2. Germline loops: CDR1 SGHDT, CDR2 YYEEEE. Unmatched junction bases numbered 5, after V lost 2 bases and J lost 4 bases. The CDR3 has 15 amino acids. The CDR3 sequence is CASSLVAGRYNEQFF. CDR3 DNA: TGTGCCAGCAGCTTAGTAGCGGGAAGATACAATGAGCAGTTCTTC.

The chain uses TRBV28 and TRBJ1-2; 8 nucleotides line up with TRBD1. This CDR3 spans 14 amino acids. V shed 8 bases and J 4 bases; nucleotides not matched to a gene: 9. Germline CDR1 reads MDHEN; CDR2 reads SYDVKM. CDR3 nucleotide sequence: TGTGCCAGCCGGACAGGGATCCGGGGCTATGGCTACACCTTC. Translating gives CASRTGIRGYGYTF.

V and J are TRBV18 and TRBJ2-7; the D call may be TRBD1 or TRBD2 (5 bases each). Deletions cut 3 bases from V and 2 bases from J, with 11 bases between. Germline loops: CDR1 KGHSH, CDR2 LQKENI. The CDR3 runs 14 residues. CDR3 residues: CASSPTGGTYEQYF. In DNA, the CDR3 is TGTGCCAGCTCACCCACAGGAGGTACCTACGAGCAGTACTTC. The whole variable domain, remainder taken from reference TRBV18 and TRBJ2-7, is NAGVMQNPRHLVRRRGQEARLRCSPMKGHSHVYWYRQLPEEGLKFMVYLQKENIIDESGMPKERFSAEFPKEGPSILRIQQVVRGDSAAYFCASSPTGGTYEQYFGPGTRLTVT.

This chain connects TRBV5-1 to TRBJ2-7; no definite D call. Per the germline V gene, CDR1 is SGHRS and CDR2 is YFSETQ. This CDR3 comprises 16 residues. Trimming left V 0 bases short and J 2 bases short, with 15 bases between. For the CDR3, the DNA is TGCGCCAGCAGCTTGGCCTCCGGATTGGGGACCTACGAGCAGTACTTC. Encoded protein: CASSLASGLGTYEQYF.

DNA for the CDR3: TGTGCCAGCAGCCGCCGACTAGATAGCACAGATACGCAGTATTTT. It translates to CASSRRLDSTDTQYF. The V gene is TRBV7-2, the J gene TRBJ2-3, with a possible D match to TRBD2 (6 bases). V was shortened by 5 bases and J by 0 bases, with 12 bases between the two germline ends. Per germline, CDR1 SGHTA and CDR2 FQGNSA. The length of the CDR3 is 15 residues.

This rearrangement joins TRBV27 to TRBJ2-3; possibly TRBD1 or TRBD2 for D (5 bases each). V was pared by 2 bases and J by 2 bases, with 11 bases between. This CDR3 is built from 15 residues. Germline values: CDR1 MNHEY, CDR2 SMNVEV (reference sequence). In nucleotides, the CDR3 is TGTGCCAGCAGTTTAGAGGGGCCTGACACAGATACGCAGTATTTT. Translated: CASSLEGPDTDTQYF.

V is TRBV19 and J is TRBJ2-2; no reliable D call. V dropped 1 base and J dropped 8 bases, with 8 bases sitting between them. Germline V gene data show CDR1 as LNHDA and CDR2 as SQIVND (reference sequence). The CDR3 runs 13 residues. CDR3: CASSIAGRGELFF. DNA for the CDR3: TGTGCCAGTAGTATAGCCGGCAGGGGGGAGCTGTTTTTT.

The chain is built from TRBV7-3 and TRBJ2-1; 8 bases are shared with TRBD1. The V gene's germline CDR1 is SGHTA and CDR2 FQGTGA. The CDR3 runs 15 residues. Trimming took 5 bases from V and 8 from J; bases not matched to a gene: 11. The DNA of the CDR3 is TGTGCCAGCAGCCCTGGACAGGGAAGGGGGCATGAGCAGTTCTTC. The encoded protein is CASSPGQGRGHEQFF.

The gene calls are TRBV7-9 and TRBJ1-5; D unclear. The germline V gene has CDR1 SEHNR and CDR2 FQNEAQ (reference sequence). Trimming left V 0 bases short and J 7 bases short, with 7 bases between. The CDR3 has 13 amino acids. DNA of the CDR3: TGTGCCAGCAGCTTAGCGCTGGGGCAGCCCCAGCATTTT. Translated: CASSLALGQPQHF.

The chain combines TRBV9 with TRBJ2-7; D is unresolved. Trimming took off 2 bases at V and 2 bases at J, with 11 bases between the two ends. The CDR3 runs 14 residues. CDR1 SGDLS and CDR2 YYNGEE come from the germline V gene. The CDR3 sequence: CASSVDQGPYEQYF. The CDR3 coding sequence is TGTGCCAGCAGCGTGGATCAAGGTCCCTACGAGCAGTACTTC.

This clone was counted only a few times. The CDR3 nucleotides are TGCGCCAGCAGCCAAAATCCTCGACAGGGGGTCTACGAGCAGTACTTC. This gives the protein CASSQNPRQGVYEQYF. The V and J genes are TRBV4-1 and TRBJ2-7, with 9 bases lining up with TRBD1. The ends lost 2 bases at V and 3 bases at J; junction bases unmatched: 8. The CDR3 is made up of 16 amino acids. The germline CDR1 and CDR2 sequences are MGHRA and YSYEKL.

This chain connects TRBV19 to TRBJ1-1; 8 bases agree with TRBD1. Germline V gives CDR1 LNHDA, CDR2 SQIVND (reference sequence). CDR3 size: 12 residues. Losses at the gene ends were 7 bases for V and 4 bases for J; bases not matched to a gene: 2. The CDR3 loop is CASKTGATEAFF. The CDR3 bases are TGTGCCAGTAAGACAGGGGCCACTGAAGCTTTCTTT.

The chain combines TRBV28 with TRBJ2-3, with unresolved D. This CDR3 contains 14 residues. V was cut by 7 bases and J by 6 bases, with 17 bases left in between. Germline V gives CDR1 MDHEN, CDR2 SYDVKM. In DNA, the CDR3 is TGTGCCAGCAACCTGGGCAGGTATGAGGATACGCAGTATTTT. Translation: CASNLGRYEDTQYF.

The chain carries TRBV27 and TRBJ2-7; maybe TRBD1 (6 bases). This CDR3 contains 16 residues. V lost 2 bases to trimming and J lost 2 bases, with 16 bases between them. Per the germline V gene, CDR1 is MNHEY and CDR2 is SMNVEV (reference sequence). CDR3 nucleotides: TGTGCCAGCAGTTTAGAAGGGACAATAGGACCCTACGAGCAGTACTTC. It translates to CASSLEGTIGPYEQYF.

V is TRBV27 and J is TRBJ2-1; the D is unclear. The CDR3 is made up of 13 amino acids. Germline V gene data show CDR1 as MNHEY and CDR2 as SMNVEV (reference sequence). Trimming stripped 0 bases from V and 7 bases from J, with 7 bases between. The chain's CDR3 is CASSLSRVNEQFF. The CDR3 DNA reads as TGTGCCAGCAGTTTATCGCGTGTTAATGAGCAGTTCTTC.

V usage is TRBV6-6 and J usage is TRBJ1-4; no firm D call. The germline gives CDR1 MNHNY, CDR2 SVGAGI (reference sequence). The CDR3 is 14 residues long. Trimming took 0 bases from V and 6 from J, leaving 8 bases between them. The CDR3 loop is CASSYSVTHEKLFF. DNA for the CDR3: TGTGCCAGCAGTTACTCGGTGACGCATGAAAAACTGTTTTTT.

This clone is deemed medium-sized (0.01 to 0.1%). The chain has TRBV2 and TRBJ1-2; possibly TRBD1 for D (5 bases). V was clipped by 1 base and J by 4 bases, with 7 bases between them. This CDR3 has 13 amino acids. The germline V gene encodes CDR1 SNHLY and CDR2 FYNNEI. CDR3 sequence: CASSEGQRYGYTF. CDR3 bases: TGTGCCAGCAGTGAAGGACAGCGCTATGGCTACACCTTC.

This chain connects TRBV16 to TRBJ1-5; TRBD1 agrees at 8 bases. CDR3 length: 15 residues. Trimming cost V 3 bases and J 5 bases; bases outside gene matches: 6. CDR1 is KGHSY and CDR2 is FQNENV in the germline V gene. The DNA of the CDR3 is TGTGCCAGCAGCCACCTGGACAGGGAGGATCAGCCCCAGCATTTT. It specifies CASSHLDREDQPQHF.